These 27 T cell receptor beta chains originate from one sample sequenced in a study of T cell repertoires in cytomegalovirus infection. TCRdb itself ran the reads through MiXCR, one entry per CDR3 protein. The table includes about 130,000 distinct CDR3 sequences, roughly 32% detected once. These receptors are not linked to any known antigen. The sequences come from CD8+ T cells from cultured PBMCs, collected from culture after CMV antigen stimulation. The receptor set was obtained from a human donor in good health (CMV status not recorded). Some clones in this sample may be carry-over from other donors' samples.

CDR3 amino acids: CASSLMDLYQPQHF. The CDR3 DNA sequence: TGTGCCAGTAGCCTAATGGACCTCTATCAGCCCCAGCATTTT. The chain has TRBV19 and TRBJ1-5; D unclear. This CDR3 comprises 14 residues. CDR1 and CDR2 (germline): LNHDA, SQIVND (reference sequence). V was cut by 6 bases and J by 5 bases, with 14 bases left in between. The whole variable domain, filled in from reference TRBV19 and TRBJ1-5, reads DGGITQSPKYLFRKEGQNVTLSCEQNLNHDAMYWYRQDPGQGLRLIYYSQIVNDFQKGDIAEGYSVSREKKESFPLTVTSAQKNPTAFYLCASSLMDLYQPQHFGDGTRLSIL.

The chain has TRBV14 and TRBJ2-1; D gene uncertain. The CDR3 totals 17 residues. Germline V CDR1 and CDR2: SGHDN, FVKESK. Trimming stripped 1 base from V and 5 bases from J, with 18 bases between. Written as DNA, the CDR3 is TGTGCCAGCAGCCAAGGAGTAGGTTACGGGTTACACAATGAGCAGTTCTTC. Its protein product is CASSQGVGYGLHNEQFF. Using reference TRBV14 and TRBJ2-1 for the parts outside the CDR3, the full variable domain is EAGVTQFPSHSVIEKGQTVTLRCDPISGHDNLYWYRRVMGKEIKFLLHFVKESKQDESGMPNNRFLAERTGGTYSTLKVQPAELEDSGVYFCASSQGVGYGLHNEQFFGPGTRLTVL.

This clonotype has a handful of counts. V and J are TRBV12-3 or TRBV12-4 and TRBJ2-1, with TRBD1 identical over 11 bases. Germline trimming cut 8 bases from V and 7 bases from J; bases unmatched to any gene: 7. This CDR3 comprises 14 residues. In DNA, the CDR3 is TGTGCCAGCCAGGACAGGGGGCATGTGAATGAGCAGTTCTTC. It is translated as CASQDRGHVNEQFF.

This clonotype was detected a few times. The chain is built from TRBV12-3 or TRBV12-4 and TRBJ2-7; D uncertain. V lost 3 bases and J lost 3, with 12 bases in between. The CDR3 consists of 14 residues. CDR3 DNA: TGTGCCAGCAGTTTTAACTTCCCGGTCTACGAGCAGTACTTC. It yields the protein CASSFNFPVYEQYF.

This chain links TRBV2 with TRBJ1-6, with D perhaps matching TRBD1 (6 bases). Germline CDR1 reads SNHLY; CDR2 reads FYNNEI. CDR3 length: 13 residues. V was trimmed by 8 bases and J by 3 bases, leaving 8 bases between them. The CDR3 region is CASGDNYNSPLHF. CDR3 DNA sequence: TGTGCCAGCGGGGACAACTATAATTCACCCCTCCACTTT.

The chain links TRBV14 to TRBJ2-2, with TRBD1 matching over 8 bases. The CDR3 has 18 amino acids. Germline CDR1 is SGHDN and CDR2 is FVKESK. J gave up 3 bases and V 1 base, and 10 bases lay outside the gene matches. The chain's CDR3 is CASSQAIPDRAYTGELFF. The CDR3 DNA follows: TGTGCCAGCAGCCAAGCGATTCCGGACAGGGCCTACACCGGGGAGCTGTTTTTT.

The rearrangement joins TRBV19 to TRBJ2-5; 11 bases match TRBD1. Germline V lookup: CDR1 LNHDA, CDR2 SQIVND (reference sequence). Unmatched junction bases numbered 6, after V lost 4 bases and J lost 5 bases. This CDR3 spans 15 amino acids. The CDR3 spells CASSSGTGGVETQYF. CDR3 bases: TGTGCCAGTAGTAGCGGGACAGGGGGAGTGGAGACCCAGTACTTC.

The chain links TRBV19 to TRBJ1-1; 9 nucleotides match TRBD1. V lost 10 bases and J lost 1; bases outside the gene matches: 4. Germline V gives CDR1 LNHDA, CDR2 SQIVND (reference sequence). The CDR3 totals 13 residues. The CDR3 here is CATGQGPNTEAFF. CDR3 bases: TGTGCCACCGGACAGGGGCCGAACACTGAAGCTTTCTTT.

This clonotype has a handful of counts. The chain uses TRBV6-1 and TRBJ2-1; 12 bases match TRBD1. V was pared by 3 bases and J by 4 bases, with 4 bases of the junction left unmatched. Germline assignment: CDR1 MNHNS and CDR2 SASEGT. The CDR3 has 16 residues. CDR3 bases: TGTGCCAGCAGTGATTTGGGACAGGGGGCTTACAATGAGCAGTTCTTC. Its translation is CASSDLGQGAYNEQFF.

A few counts support this clonotype. V gene TRBV25-1 combines with J gene TRBJ2-7; 9 bases are a match to TRBD1. There are 17 residues in the CDR3. V shed 1 base and J 0 bases; nucleotides not matched to a gene: 7. Germline V CDR1 and CDR2: MGHDK, SYGVNS. This CDR3 reads CASSESLRDRVSYEQYF. The CDR3 nucleotides are TGTGCCAGCAGTGAATCCCTCCGGGACAGGGTCTCCTACGAGCAGTACTTC.

The rearrangement joins TRBV4-1 to TRBJ2-1; D gene unclear. This CDR3 region has 13 residues. Germline CDR1 reads MGHRA; CDR2 reads YSYEKL. V was clipped by 1 base and J by 6 bases, with 7 bases between them. The CDR3 DNA reads TGCGCCAGCAGCCAAGGGCTGGGCAATGAGCAGTTCTTC. Translation gives CASSQGLGNEQFF.

This CDR3 is CASSLGAAGELFF. The CDR3 nucleotides read TGTGCCAGCAGCTTAGGGGCGGCCGGGGAGCTGTTTTTT. The rearrangement links TRBV7-9 to TRBJ2-2; D not certain. Trimming stripped 1 base from V and 6 bases from J, with 6 bases between. From germline, CDR1 is SEHNR and CDR2 FQNEAQ (reference sequence). The CDR3 totals 13 residues. The complete variable domain, with remaining parts taken from reference TRBV7-9 and TRBJ2-2, reads DTGVSQNPRHKITKRGQNVTFRCDPISEHNRLYWYRQTLGQGPEFLTYFQNEAQLEKSRLLSDRFSAERPKGSFSTLEIQRTEQGDSAMYLCASSLGAAGELFFGEGSRLTVL.

This clonotype was counted only a few times. This sequence joins TRBV6-5 and TRBJ2-2, with D unclear. The CDR3 has 15 residues. The germline V and J ends were trimmed by 6 bases and 4 bases, with 15 bases remaining between them. From germline, CDR1 is MNHEY and CDR2 SVGAGI. Here the CDR3 DNA reads TGTGCCAGCAGCTCGTGGGTTGATAGCACCGGGGAGCTGTTTTTT. This encodes CASSSWVDSTGELFF.

This clonotype was seen a few times. This chain joins TRBV20-1 and TRBJ2-4; tentative D call: TRBD2 (6 bases). In germline, CDR1 is DFQATT, CDR2 SNEGSKA (reference sequence). Trimming took off 0 bases at V and 6 bases at J, with 12 bases between the two ends. The CDR3 totals 14 residues. The CDR3 DNA is TGCAGTGCTAGAGATATTGGGGGACTAAACATTCAGTACTTC. Protein sequence: CSARDIGGLNIQYF.

In the case of this clonotype: This sequence may be a read error, since a much larger clone differs from it by one base. The rearrangement joins TRBV7-2 to TRBJ2-7, with TRBD2 matching over 11 bases. This CDR3 region has 14 residues. The J segment lost 8 bases and the V segment lost 5 bases, leaving 8 bases of the junction unmatched. The V gene's germline CDR1 is SGHTA and CDR2 FQGNSA. CDR3 loop: CASSSSGGADKQYF. CDR3 DNA: TGTGCCAGCAGCAGTAGCGGGGGGGCTGATAAGCAGTACTTC.

V usage is TRBV12-3 or TRBV12-4 and J usage is TRBJ1-2, with D uncertain. The CDR3 covers 16 residues. Trimming stripped 5 bases from V and 5 bases from J, with 21 bases between. In nucleotides, the CDR3 is TGTGCCAGCAGTCAATGGGAAGGAGGGAGTTGGTATGGCTACACCTTC. As protein: CASSQWEGGSWYGYTF.

This clonotype came up a few times. J is TRBJ2-7 and V is TRBV6-1, with D tentatively TRBD1 (6 bases). The CDR3 runs 15 residues. Germline loops: CDR1 MNHNS, CDR2 SASEGT. V was cut by 2 bases and J by 6 bases, with 17 bases left in between. The CDR3 is CASSELTGRGFEQYF. The CDR3 nucleotides are TGTGCCAGCAGTGAACTTACAGGGAGAGGTTTCGAGCAGTACTTC.

This clonotype was found many times. This chain joins TRBV6-1 and TRBJ2-1, with 12 bases fitting TRBD2. The CDR3 length is 15 residues. Germline values: CDR1 MNHNS, CDR2 SASEGT. Germline trimming cut 7 bases from V and 4 bases from J; bases unmatched to any gene: 5. CDR3 sequence reads: CASIPTSGGYNEQFF. CDR3 nucleotide sequence: TGTGCCAGCATACCGACTAGCGGGGGTTACAATGAGCAGTTCTTC.

The rearrangement uses TRBV30 and TRBJ1-5; D is perhaps TRBD1 (6 bases). Looked up from germline, CDR1 is GTSNPN and CDR2 is SVGIG (reference sequence). V lost 1 base, J lost 6 bases, and 13 bases lay in between. This CDR3 spans 14 amino acids. In DNA, the CDR3 is TGTGCCTGGAGTGAGATACAGGGTAGTCAGCCCCAGCATTTT. This codes for CAWSEIQGSQPQHF.

The gene calls are TRBV19 and TRBJ2-2; possibly TRBD1 for D (5 bases). Germline CDR1 is LNHDA and CDR2 is SQIVND (reference sequence). This CDR3 is 14 amino acids long. Between the trimmed V and J ends, which lost 5 bases and 6 bases, there was a span of 13 bases. The CDR3, as DNA: TGTGCCAGTAGTCCGCAGGGAATCGCCGGGGAGCTGTTTTTT. It is translated as CASSPQGIAGELFF.

This clonotype was found a few times. The chain joins TRBV12-3 or TRBV12-4 to TRBJ2-1; the D is unclear. The CDR3 has 13 residues. Trimming took 0 bases from V and 7 from J, leaving 7 bases between them. The CDR3 protein is CASSLAVINEQFF. DNA for the CDR3: TGTGCCAGCAGTTTAGCTGTGATAAATGAGCAGTTCTTC.

V is TRBV5-4 and J is TRBJ2-7; D may be TRBD1 (6 bases). Trimming pared 4 bases from V and 0 bases from J, leaving 11 bases between. CDR3 length equals 14 residues. The V gene's germline CDR1 is SGHNT and CDR2 YYREEE (reference sequence). The CDR3 loop reads CASSVGQSSYEQYF. CDR3 sequence (DNA): TGTGCCAGCAGCGTCGGACAGAGCTCCTACGAGCAGTACTTC.

Only a few counts were recorded for this clonotype. This chain joins TRBV15 and TRBJ1-2; D might be TRBD1 (5 bases). V lost 0 bases to trimming and J lost 5 bases, with 10 bases between them. The CDR3 is made up of 14 amino acids. Per the germline V gene, CDR1 is LNHNV and CDR2 is YYDKDF (reference sequence). CDR3 in DNA: TGTGCCACCAGCAGAGACAGGGATTGGTATGGCTACACCTTC. It is translated as CATSRDRDWYGYTF.

This clonotype is medium-sized within its sample. The chain combines TRBV27 with TRBJ2-7; the match to TRBD1 covers 8 bases. Looked up from germline, CDR1 is MNHEY and CDR2 is SMNVEV (reference sequence). The CDR3 consists of 16 residues. After removal of 4 bases from V and 0 bases from J, the junction contained 8 bases not matched to a gene. CDR3 sequence reads: CASSSGQAWGSYEQYF. The CDR3, as DNA: TGTGCCAGCAGTTCGGGACAGGCCTGGGGCTCCTACGAGCAGTACTTC.

The gene calls are TRBV27 and TRBJ1-4, with TRBD1 identical over 7 bases. V shed 4 bases, J shed 6 bases, and the junction held 2 bases outside the gene matches. The CDR3 extends over 13 amino acids. Germline CDR1 is MNHEY and CDR2 is SMNVEV (reference sequence). The CDR3: CASSSGGHEKLFF. CDR3 DNA sequence: TGTGCCAGCAGTTCAGGGGGTCATGAAAAACTGTTTTTT.

This clonotype was seen more than once but under ten times. This chain joins TRBV12-3 or TRBV12-4 and TRBJ2-7, with TRBD2 as a possible D gene (5 bases). The V end lost 3 bases, the J end lost 2 bases, and 11 bases lay between the germline ends. This CDR3 contains 14 residues. CDR3 coding DNA: TGTGCCAGCAGTTTGAGGGTGGGGACCTACGAGCAGTACTTC. It specifies CASSLRVGTYEQYF.

This clonotype was detected only a few times. This chain connects TRBV6-2 or TRBV6-3 to TRBJ2-1, with 9 positions matching TRBD2. The junction had 11 bases not matched to a gene; V was cut back by 10 bases and J by 7 bases. CDR3 size: 14 residues. Germline V lookup: CDR1 MNHEY, CDR2 SVGEGT. For the CDR3, the DNA is TGTGCCACTACCTTCGCGGGGGGGCGTAATGAGCAGTTCTTC. Its translation is CATTFAGGRNEQFF.